A single sample gave rise to the 25 T cell receptor beta chains below, sequenced in a study of blood T cell repertoires in COVID-19. Method: immunoSEQ multiplex PCR; TCRdb's copy keeps in-frame clones and lacks some. Of around 59,000 clones in the sample, around 81% were seen once. The sample consisted of peripheral blood. The receptors derive from a man between 60 and 70 years old with acute or convalescent COVID-19.

The V and J genes are TRBV6-6 and TRBJ2-3, with D hard to call. The length of the CDR3 is 13 residues. V gave up 6 bases and J gave up 4 bases, with 11 bases separating them. The germline CDR1 and CDR2 sequences are MNHNY and SVGAGI (reference sequence). The CDR3 here is CASRERGPDTQYF. In DNA, the CDR3 is TGTGCCAGCAGGGAGAGAGGTCCAGATACGCAGTATTTT.

The CDR3 here is CASSLDPGETQYF. For the CDR3, the DNA is TGTGCCAGCAGCTTGGACCCAGGGGAGACCCAGTACTTC. The V gene is TRBV5-6, the J gene TRBJ2-5; maybe TRBD1 (5 bases). Germline-derived CDR1 and CDR2 are SGHDT and YYEEEE. The CDR3 spans 13 residues. V lost 0 bases and J 5 bases, leaving 8 bases between the germline ends.

This clone was counted between two and nine times. This sequence joins TRBV11-2 and TRBJ2-5; 12 positions agree with TRBD2. V was clipped by 5 bases and J by 7 bases; unmatched bases: 11. CDR1 is SGHAT and CDR2 is FQNNGV in the germline V gene. The CDR3 runs 16 residues. The DNA of the CDR3 is TGTGCCAGCAGCGTCAACCCCGTGGGACTAGCGGGGACCCAGTACTTC. Its translation is CASSVNPVGLAGTQYF.

The chain employs TRBV5-1 and TRBJ2-5; 9 bases align to TRBD1. Germline V CDR1 and CDR2: SGHRS, YFSETQ. The CDR3 is 16 residues long. J was trimmed by 10 bases and V by 0 bases; bases with no gene match: 13. The CDR3 region is CASSLEGTGSFGDQYF. As DNA, the CDR3 is TGCGCCAGCAGCTTGGAAGGGACAGGGAGCTTTGGGGACCAGTACTTC.

The chain is built from TRBV9 and TRBJ2-3, with D maybe TRBD2 (5 bases). Germline V lookup: CDR1 SGDLS, CDR2 YYNGEE. CDR3 size: 14 residues. V shed 0 bases and J shed 0 bases, with 5 bases lying between them. The CDR3 bases are TGTGCCAGCAGCGTAGCGGGGAGCACAGATACGCAGTATTTT. This encodes CASSVAGSTDTQYF.

The genes are TRBV9 and TRBJ1-1; TRBD1 matches 9 bases. In germline, CDR1 is SGDLS, CDR2 YYNGEE. The CDR3 extends over 15 amino acids. The junction had 9 bases not matched to a gene; V was cut back by 4 bases and J by 5 bases. The CDR3 is CASSPPGTGRTEAFF. CDR3 in DNA: TGTGCCAGCAGCCCCCCCGGGACAGGGAGGACTGAAGCTTTCTTT.

The chain is built from TRBV7-8 and TRBJ1-1; the D gene is possibly TRBD1 (6 bases). The CDR3 sequence is 16 residues long. Germline V lookup: CDR1 SGHVS, CDR2 FQNEAQ. Deletions cut 9 bases from V and 4 bases from J, with 24 bases between. The CDR3 sequence is CASKPGQMVRITEAFF. The CDR3 DNA is TGTGCCAGTAAGCCGGGACAAATGGTTCGAATCACTGAAGCTTTCTTT.

A few counts support this clone. The CDR3 protein is CASKRDNSYEQYF. The CDR3 DNA is TGCGCCAGCAAGAGGGACAACTCCTACGAGCAGTACTTC. V is TRBV10-1 and J is TRBJ2-7, with D perhaps matching TRBD1 (6 bases). This CDR3 spans 13 amino acids. CDR1 is WNHNN, CDR2 SYGVQD, per germline (reference sequence). Trimming removed 7 bases from V and 0 bases from J, with 10 bases in between.

The rearrangement uses TRBV5-8 and TRBJ1-4; 10 bases agree with TRBD1. The length of the CDR3 is 17 residues. V lost 4 bases and J lost 3; bases outside the gene matches: 9. Germline lookup yields CDR1 SGHTS and CDR2 YDEGEE. The DNA for the CDR3 is TGTGCCAGCAGCCCGGGACAGGGGTGGGCGGCTAATGAAAAACTGTTTTTT. As protein: CASSPGQGWAANEKLFF.

The V gene is TRBV29-1, the J gene TRBJ2-5; perhaps TRBD2 as D (5 bases). Trimming removed 4 bases from V and 5 bases from J, with 11 bases in between. The V gene's germline CDR1 is SQVTM and CDR2 ANQGSEA. The CDR3 loop spans 12 amino acids. CDR3: CSVAVGSETQYF. The CDR3 DNA sequence: TGCAGCGTTGCGGTGGGGAGCGAGACCCAGTACTTC.

This clone has just one count. The V and J genes are TRBV18 and TRBJ2-5, with D possibly TRBD2 on 5 matching bases. The CDR3 totals 15 residues. The ends were cut back, 4 bases at V and 5 bases at J, with 17 bases in the middle. Germline loops: CDR1 KGHSH, CDR2 LQKENI. In DNA form, the CDR3 reads TGTGCCAGCTCACTTGGCCGGGCCCCGGGGGAGACCCAGTACTTC. Translated: CASSLGRAPGETQYF. Variable domain in full (rest from reference TRBV18 and TRBJ2-5): NAGVMQNPRHLVRRRGQEARLRCSPMKGHSHVYWYRQLPEEGLKFMVYLQKENIIDESGMPKERFSAEFPKEGPSILRIQQVVRGDSAAYFCASSLGRAPGETQYFGPGTRLLVL.

This clone appeared a few times. The chain links TRBV5-1 to TRBJ1-5; the D is unclear. This CDR3 contains 15 residues. CDR1 and CDR2 from the germline V gene are SGHRS and YFSETQ. Trimming shortened V by 3 bases and J by 4 bases, and 14 bases separated the two germline ends. The CDR3 region is CASSSAGLQNQPQHF. The CDR3 nucleotides read TGCGCCAGCAGCTCAGCGGGGTTGCAAAATCAGCCCCAGCATTTT.

This clone has only one observation. The V call is TRBV12-3 or TRBV12-4, the J call TRBJ1-5; D possibly corresponds to TRBD1 (5 bases). Trimming pared 5 bases from V and 4 bases from J, leaving 6 bases between. The CDR3 sequence is 12 residues long. The chain's CDR3 is CASSQGNQPQHF. The CDR3 DNA follows: TGTGCCAGCAGTCAGGGAAATCAGCCCCAGCATTTT.

V is TRBV5-4 and J is TRBJ2-7; D might be TRBD2 (5 bases). The CDR3 has 13 residues. Germline values: CDR1 SGHNT, CDR2 YYREEE (reference sequence). Deletions cut 3 bases from V and 6 bases from J, with 13 bases between. The DNA for the CDR3 is TGTGCCAGCAGCTCCGGTTCAGAGGGCGAGCAGTACTTC. Translation gives CASSSGSEGEQYF.

The CDR3 coding sequence is TGTGCCAGCAGGACAGGGGGCCAGGGTCAGCCCCAGCATTTT. It is translated as CASRTGGQGQPQHF. The chain uses TRBV6-6 and TRBJ1-5, with 10 positions matching TRBD1. CDR1 MNHNY and CDR2 SVGAGI come from the germline V gene (reference sequence). The CDR3 is 14 amino acids. Trimming took 6 bases from V and 6 from J; bases not matched to a gene: 5.

The rearrangement uses TRBV9 and TRBJ2-7, with D perhaps TRBD1 (6 bases). Trimming pared 4 bases from V and 5 bases from J, leaving 16 bases between. The length of the CDR3 is 14 residues. Germline V CDR1 and CDR2: SGDLS, YYNGEE. CDR3 nucleotides: TGTGCCAGCAGCAAAAGGACAGAGGGCGACGAGCAGTACTTC. It is translated as CASSKRTEGDEQYF.

This sequence joins TRBV18 and TRBJ2-1; D perhaps matches TRBD2 (5 bases). CDR1 is KGHSH, CDR2 LQKENI, per germline. The CDR3 sequence is 12 residues long. Trimming took 2 bases from V and 6 from J, leaving 5 bases between them. For the CDR3, the DNA is TGTGCCAGCTCACCAGGAGGCAATGAGCAGTTCTTC. The encoded protein is CASSPGGNEQFF.

The rearrangement links TRBV11-2 to TRBJ1-5; D may be TRBD1 (6 bases). Looked up from germline, CDR1 is SGHAT and CDR2 is FQNNGV. This CDR3 has 14 amino acids. Deletions cut 3 bases from V and 7 bases from J, with 13 bases between. The CDR3 loop is CASSFAGEGQPQHF. CDR3 in DNA: TGTGCCAGCAGCTTTGCAGGGGAAGGACAGCCCCAGCATTTT.

The genes are TRBV5-1 and TRBJ1-3; TRBD1 might be the D (6 bases). The germline V gene encodes CDR1 SGHRS and CDR2 YFSETQ. CDR3 length: 15 residues. V gave up 4 bases and J gave up 0 bases, with 11 bases separating them. DNA for the CDR3: TGCGCCAGCAGCGACCGGGACAACTCTGGAAACACCATATATTTT. It translates to CASSDRDNSGNTIYF. Complete variable domain (other parts from reference TRBV5-1 and TRBJ1-3): KAGVTQTPRYLIKTRGQQVTLSCSPISGHRSVSWYQQTPGQGLQFLFEYFSETQRNKGNFPGRFSGRQFSNSRSEMNVSTLELGDSALYLCASSDRDNSGNTIYFGEGSWLTVV.

V and J are TRBV5-1 and TRBJ2-3, with D perhaps matching TRBD2 (7 bases). The ends were cut back, 1 base at V and 6 bases at J, with 15 bases in the middle. CDR1 is SGHRS and CDR2 is YFSETQ in the germline V gene. CDR3 size: 15 residues. CDR3 sequence: CASSLRGGLGDTQYF. CDR3 in DNA: TGCGCCAGCAGCTTGAGGGGGGGCCTTGGGGATACGCAGTATTTT.

This chain links TRBV7-9 with TRBJ2-5; D call uncertain. V was shortened by 5 bases and J by 5 bases, with 12 bases between the two germline ends. Looked up from germline, CDR1 is SEHNR and CDR2 is FQNEAQ (reference sequence). The CDR3 covers 13 residues. This chain's CDR3 is CASSGSGPETQYF. The CDR3 nucleotides read TGTGCCAGCAGCGGTTCGGGTCCGGAGACCCAGTACTTC.

This chain joins TRBV3-1 (or the pseudogene TRBV3-2) and TRBJ2-4; D is possibly TRBD2 (6 bases). Trimming removed 4 bases from V and 11 bases from J, with 39 bases in between. The germline CDR1 and CDR2 sequences are LGHDT and YNNKEL (reference sequence). The CDR3 contains 21 residues. CDR3 in amino acids: CASSPHPQEGQAHVKVSFQYF. In DNA form, the CDR3 reads TGTGCCAGCAGCCCCCATCCCCAGGAGGGCCAGGCCCATGTTAAGGTCTCTTTTCAGTACTTC.

V usage is TRBV19 and J usage is TRBJ1-5; a possible D gene is TRBD1 (6 bases). Germline V gives CDR1 LNHDA, CDR2 SQIVND (reference sequence). CDR3 length: 15 residues. V shed 8 bases and J shed 1 base, with 15 bases lying between them. For the CDR3, the DNA is TGTGCCAGTCGATCCGAGCAGGGGAGCAATCAGCCCCAGCATTTT. Its protein product is CASRSEQGSNQPQHF.

The rearrangement uses TRBV9 and TRBJ2-6; D is unresolved. Germline V gene data show CDR1 as SGDLS and CDR2 as YYNGEE. The CDR3 spans 17 residues. The V and J ends lost 0 bases and 0 bases respectively, with 10 bases between them. CDR3 in amino acids: CASSVGRASSGANVLTF. CDR3 nucleotide sequence: TGTGCCAGCAGCGTAGGTAGAGCCTCCTCTGGGGCCAACGTCCTGACTTTC.

This chain links TRBV7-2 with TRBJ2-5, with D possibly TRBD1 on 6 matching bases. Germline V gives CDR1 SGHTA, CDR2 FQGNSA. This CDR3 region has 17 residues. With 1 base removed from V and 1 base from J, the gap between germline ends came to 16 bases. CDR3 region: CASSLEGPRGFQETQYF. CDR3 nucleotide sequence: TGTGCCAGCAGCTTAGAGGGGCCTAGGGGGTTCCAAGAGACCCAGTACTTC.